The 3 T cell receptor beta chains below were found in one sample sequenced in a study of cytomegalovirus exposure and HLA in healthy donors. The PCR made use of 60 Vbeta and 13 Jbeta primers. TCRdb's table, derived via immunoSEQ multiplex PCR, lists solely in-frame clones and lacks some. The table includes 90,000 to 120,000 clones, about three quarters detected once. The source material was PBMCs. The receptors stem from a female donor in good health and CMV-seropositive.

This clone has more than one count but fewer than ten. This chain uses TRBV30 with TRBJ2-7; 7 nucleotides line up with TRBD2. The length of the CDR3 is 14 residues. CDR1 and CDR2 from the germline V gene are GTSNPN and SVGIG (reference sequence). Losses at the gene ends were 3 bases for V and 3 bases for J; bases not matched to a gene: 8. CDR3 sequence: CAWSLGGIRYEQYF. The CDR3 DNA is TGTGCCTGGAGCCTGGGGGGGATACGCTACGAGCAGTACTTC.

This clone showed up just a few times. The chain links TRBV10-1 to TRBJ1-3, with 7 bases lining up with TRBD1. V was pared by 0 bases and J by 0 bases, with 11 bases of the junction left unmatched. This CDR3 has 19 amino acids. Germline CDR1 and CDR2: WNHNN and SYGVQD (reference sequence). The CDR3 bases are TGCGCCAGCAGTGAGTCTGGTCCGGGACAGTTTTTCTCTGGAAACACCATATATTTT. Protein product: CASSESGPGQFFSGNTIYF.

The chain combines TRBV6-1 with TRBJ2-2, with 14 bases that match TRBD2. J lost 7 bases, V lost 5 bases, and 3 bases had no gene match. The germline V gene has CDR1 MNHNS and CDR2 SASEGT. The CDR3 has 15 residues. The CDR3 nucleotides are TGTGCCAGCAGTCGGGGACTAGCGGGAGACGGGGAGCTGTTTTTT. Translating it yields CASSRGLAGDGELFF.